Listed below are T cell receptor beta chains from one sample, sequenced in a study of blood T cell repertoires in COVID-19. This table comes from immunoSEQ multiplex PCR, and its TCRdb copy is limited to in-frame clones, with some not included. The data show 310,000 or so clones, about nine tenths seen once. Source material: PBMCs or T cells enriched from blood (not recorded which). The receptor source for this set is a woman in her forties who had recovered from COVID-19. Each CDR3 is given with its conserved first and last residue. A D gene is named only where the DNA matches it firmly. Clone size is shown for a subset of rows, as once, few, many or a class of expanded clone.

TRBJ1-4 | - | TRBV9 | - | CASSVSPSSTNEKLFF | TGTGCCAGCAGCGTATCCCCGTCCTCAACTAATGAAAAACTGTTTTTT
TRBJ2-1 | TRBD1 | TRBV19 | - | CARPDRSYNEQFF | TGTGCCAGGCCGGACAGGAGCTACAATGAGCAGTTCTTC
TRBJ2-1 | TRBD2 | TRBV7-3 | - | CASSPTSGRPYNEQFF | TGTGCCAGCAGCCCAACTAGCGGGCGCCCCTACAATGAGCAGTTCTTC
TRBJ2-1 | TRBD2 | TRBV19 | once | CASSIDGASSGGYNEQFF | TGTGCCAGTAGTATAGATGGGGCCTCTAGCGGGGGGTACAATGAGCAGTTCTTC
TRBJ2-7 | TRBD2 | TRBV7-2 | - | CASSLALGGGNEQYF | TGTGCCAGCAGCTTAGCGCTGGGCGGGGGGAACGAGCAGTACTTC
TRBJ1-3 | - | TRBV6-2/TRBV6-3 | once | CASSPRAPGNTIYF | TGTGCCAGCAGTCCCAGGGCGCCTGGAAACACCATATATTTT
TRBJ1-5 | - | TRBV18 | - | CASSPGGGNQPQHF | TGTGCCAGCTCACCAGGGGGCGGCAATCAGCCCCAGCATTTT
TRBJ2-7 | TRBD1 | TRBV4-3 | - | CASSQDHGGTGGYEQYF | TGCGCCAGCAGCCAAGATCACGGGGGTACAGGGGGGTACGAGCAGTACTTC
TRBJ2-7 | TRBD2 | TRBV28 | - | CASRRSGRASDEQYF | TGTGCCAGCAGACGAAGCGGGAGGGCCTCTGACGAGCAGTACTTC
TRBJ2-7 | TRBD1 | TRBV11-3 | - | CASSLRQGYEQYF | TGTGCCAGCAGCTTGAGACAGGGATACGAGCAGTACTTC
TRBJ1-1 | - | TRBV29-1 | - | CSVDFRGTEAFF | TGCAGCGTTGACTTCAGGGGCACTGAAGCTTTCTTT
TRBJ2-5 | TRBD2 | TRBV20-1 | - | CSASLAGVQETQYF | TGCAGTGCTAGTCTCGCGGGGGTCCAAGAGACCCAGTACTTC
TRBJ2-5 | - | TRBV15 | - | CATSRVGGGPTQYF | TGTGCCACCAGCAGAGTTGGGGGCGGTCCGACCCAGTACTTC
TRBJ1-5 | - | TRBV4-1 | - | CASSLVYSNQPQHF | TGCGCCAGCAGCCTCGTTTATAGCAATCAGCCCCAGCATTTT
TRBJ2-7 | - | TRBV18 | - | CASSTTPVAEQYF | TGTGCCAGCTCAACAACACCGGTAGCCGAGCAGTACTTC
TRBJ2-3 | - | TRBV11-2 | - | CASSLIRNTDTQYF | TGTGCCAGCAGCTTAATCAGGAACACAGATACGCAGTATTTT
TRBJ2-3 | - | TRBV5-4 | - | CASSSAGGDTQYF | TGTGCCAGCAGCTCGGCCGGAGGGGATACGCAGTATTTT
TRBJ1-5 | - | TRBV30 | - | CAWSVWGGAGQPQHF | TGTGCCTGGAGTGTATGGGGGGGGGCCGGTCAGCCCCAGCATTTT
TRBJ2-5 | - | TRBV7-7 | - | CASSLDGGPGETQYF | TGTGCTAGCAGCTTAGACGGGGGTCCGGGGGAGACCCAGTACTTC
TRBJ2-3 | - | TRBV27 | - | CASRRGSRTDTQYF | TGTGCCAGCAGGCGAGGCTCCCGCACAGATACGCAGTATTTT
TRBJ2-4 | TRBD2 | TRBV7-2 | - | CASSLVSTSDKNIQYF | TGTGCCAGCAGCTTGGTTTCGACTAGCGATAAAAACATTCAGTACTTC
TRBJ1-3 | - | TRBV4-3 | - | CASSQHSGARSGNTIYF | TGCGCCAGCAGCCAACACTCAGGGGCCCGCTCTGGAAACACCATATATTTT
TRBJ2-1 | - | TRBV7-8 | once | CASSLLSGMGEQFF | TGTGCCAGCAGCTTACTGTCGGGTATGGGTGAGCAGTTCTTC
TRBJ2-1 | - | TRBV11-1 | - | CASSGDSGPYNEQFF | TGTGCCAGCAGCGGGGACTCGGGGCCCTACAATGAGCAGTTCTTC
TRBJ1-4 | TRBD1 | TRBV29-1 | - | CSVSPGAGGEKLFF | TGCAGCGTTTCACCCGGGGCAGGGGGCGAAAAACTGTTTTTT
TRBJ1-2 | - | TRBV4-1 | once | CASSQEPAGYPDGYTF | TGCGCCAGCAGCCAAGAGCCGGCAGGGTATCCGGATGGCTACACCTTC
TRBJ2-3 | TRBD1 | TRBV27 | few | CASSLQAGQGVDTQYF | TGTGCCAGCAGTTTACAAGCGGGACAGGGAGTTGATACGCAGTATTTT
TRBJ2-7 | TRBD2 | TRBV7-9 | - | CASSLAGGPPGYEQYF | TGTGCCAGCAGCTTAGCGGGAGGGCCCCCGGGCTACGAGCAGTACTTC
TRBJ1-6 | TRBD1 | TRBV28 | - | CASSLGTGDNSPLHF | TGTGCCAGCAGTTTAGGGACAGGGGACAATTCACCCCTCCACTTT
TRBJ1-6 | TRBD1 | TRBV6-5 | - | CASRDRVSNSPLHF | TGTGCCAGCAGAGACAGGGTTTCTAATTCACCCCTCCACTTT
TRBJ2-1 | - | TRBV11-3 | - | CASSSSQGKQQFF | TGTGCCAGCAGCTCAAGTCAGGGTAAGCAGCAGTTCTTC
TRBJ1-4 | - | TRBV2 | - | CASKVQGDLGNEKLFF | TGTGCCAGCAAGGTCCAGGGCGACTTGGGTAATGAAAAACTGTTTTTT
TRBJ1-2 | TRBD1 | TRBV29-1 | - | CSVLATGGSYGYTF | TGCAGCGTGCTAGCGACAGGGGGCAGCTATGGCTACACCTTC
TRBJ2-1 | TRBD2 | TRBV7-9 | - | CASSPRGGPYNEQFF | TGTGCCAGCAGCCCCCGGGGGGGGCCATACAATGAGCAGTTCTTC
TRBJ1-1 | - | TRBV7-9 | - | CASSLPGVATEAFF | TGTGCCAGCAGCTTACCGGGGGTGGCCACTGAAGCTTTCTTT
TRBJ1-5 | TRBD1 | TRBV12-3/TRBV12-4 | - | CASSRGQYQPQHF | TGTGCCAGCAGCCGGGGACAGTATCAGCCCCAGCATTTT
TRBJ1-2 | - | TRBV11-2 | - | CASSPEGYGYTF | TGTGCCAGCAGCCCCGAGGGTTATGGCTACACCTTC
TRBJ2-2 | TRBD2 | TRBV27 | - | CASRGTSDTGELFF | TGTGCCAGCAGGGGGACTAGCGACACCGGGGAGCTGTTTTTT
TRBJ2-1 | TRBD1 | TRBV27 | - | CASSSQGARNEQFF | TGTGCCAGCAGTTCACAGGGGGCGCGGAATGAGCAGTTCTTC
TRBJ2-3 | - | TRBV19 | - | CASSKLGGTDTQYF | TGTGCCAGTAGTAAACTAGGAGGCACAGATACGCAGTATTTT
TRBJ2-2 | - | TRBV5-1 | few | CASSFRDTNTGELFF | TGCGCCAGCAGCTTCCGGGACACAAACACCGGGGAGCTGTTTTTT
TRBJ1-2 | - | TRBV25-1 | - | CASSETGLNYGYTF | TGTGCCAGCAGTGAAACAGGGCTTAACTATGGCTACACCTTC
TRBJ2-1 | TRBD2 | TRBV4-1 | - | CASSQEASGELNEQFF | TGCGCCAGCAGCCAAGAGGCTAGCGGGGAGTTAAATGAGCAGTTCTTC
TRBJ1-5 | - | TRBV6-1 | - | CASSESYPTRDNQPQHF | TGTGCCAGCAGTGAATCGTATCCCACCAGGGACAATCAGCCCCAGCATTTT
TRBJ2-7 | TRBD1 | TRBV6-5 | - | CASSYGDRGYEQYF | TGTGCCAGCAGTTACGGGGACAGAGGGTACGAGCAGTACTTC